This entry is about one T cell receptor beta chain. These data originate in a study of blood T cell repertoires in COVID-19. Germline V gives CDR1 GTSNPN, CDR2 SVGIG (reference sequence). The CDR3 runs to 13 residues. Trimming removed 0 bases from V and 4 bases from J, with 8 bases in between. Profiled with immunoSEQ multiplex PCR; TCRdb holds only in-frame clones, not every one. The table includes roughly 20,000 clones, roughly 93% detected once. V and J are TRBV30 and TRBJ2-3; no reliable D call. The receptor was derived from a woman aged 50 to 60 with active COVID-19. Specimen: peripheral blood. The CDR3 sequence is CAWSVTDPDTQYF. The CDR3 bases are TGTGCCTGGAGTGTAACAGACCCAGATACGCAGTATTTT.